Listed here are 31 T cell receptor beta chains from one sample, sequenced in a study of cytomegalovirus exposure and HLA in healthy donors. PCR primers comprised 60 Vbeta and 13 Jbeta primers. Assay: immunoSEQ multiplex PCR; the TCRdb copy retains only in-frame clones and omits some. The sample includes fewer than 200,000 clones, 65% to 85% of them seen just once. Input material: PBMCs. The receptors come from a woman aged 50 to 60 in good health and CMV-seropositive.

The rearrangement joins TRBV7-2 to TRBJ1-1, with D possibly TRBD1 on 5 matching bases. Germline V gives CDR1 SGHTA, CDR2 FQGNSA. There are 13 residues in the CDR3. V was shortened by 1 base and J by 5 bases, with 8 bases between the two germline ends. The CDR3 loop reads CASSLDRGTEAFF. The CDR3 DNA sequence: TGTGCCAGCAGCTTAGATCGGGGGACTGAAGCTTTCTTT. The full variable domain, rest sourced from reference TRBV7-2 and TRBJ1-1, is GAGVSQSPSNKVTEKGKDVELRCDPISGHTALYWYRQSLGQGLEFLIYFQGNSAPDKSGLPSDRFSAERTGGSVSTLTIQRTQQEDSAVYLCASSLDRGTEAFFGQGTRLTVV.

The CDR3 loop is CSVEGSGANTDTQYF. The CDR3 DNA sequence: TGCAGCGTTGAAGGTTCTGGGGCGAACACAGATACGCAGTATTTT. The V call is TRBV29-1, the J call TRBJ2-3; tentatively, D is TRBD1 (5 bases). Germline-derived CDR1 and CDR2 are SQVTM and ANQGSEA. Between the trimmed V and J ends, which lost 1 base and 2 bases, there was a span of 13 bases. The CDR3 runs to 15 residues.

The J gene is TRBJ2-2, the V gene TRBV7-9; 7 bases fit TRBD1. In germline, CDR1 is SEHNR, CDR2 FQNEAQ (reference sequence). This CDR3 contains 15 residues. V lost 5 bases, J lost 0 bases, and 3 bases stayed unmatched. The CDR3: CASSPTGTNTGELFF. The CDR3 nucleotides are TGTGCCAGCAGCCCGACAGGGACGAACACCGGGGAGCTGTTTTTT.

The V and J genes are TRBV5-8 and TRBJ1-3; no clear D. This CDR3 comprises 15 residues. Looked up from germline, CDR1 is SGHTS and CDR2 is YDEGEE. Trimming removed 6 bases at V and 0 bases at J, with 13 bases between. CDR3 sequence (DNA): TGTGCCAGCACCTATGTCCGGAGCTCTGGAAACACCATATATTTT. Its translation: CASTYVRSSGNTIYF.

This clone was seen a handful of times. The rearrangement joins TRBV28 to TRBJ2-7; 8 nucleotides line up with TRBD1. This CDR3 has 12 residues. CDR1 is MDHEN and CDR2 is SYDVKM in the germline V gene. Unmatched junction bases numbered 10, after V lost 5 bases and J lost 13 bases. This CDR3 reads CASSDGQGNLYF. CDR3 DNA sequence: TGTGCCAGCAGTGATGGACAGGGCAACCTCTACTTC.

CDR3 DNA sequence: TGTGCCATCGAGCCTAGAAGTACAGGGGTTTGGGGCCAAGAGACCCAGTACTTC. The encoded protein is CAIEPRSTGVWGQETQYF. The chain has TRBV25-1 and TRBJ2-5; 7 bases agree with TRBD1. The CDR3 consists of 18 residues. Germline values: CDR1 MGHDK, CDR2 SYGVNS. The junction had 21 bases not matched to a gene; V was cut back by 10 bases and J by 1 base. Using reference TRBV25-1 and TRBJ2-5 for the parts outside the CDR3, the full variable domain is EADIYQTPRYLVIGTGKKITLECSQTMGHDKMYWYQQDPGMELHLIHYSYGVNSTEKGDLSSESTVSRIRTEHFPLTLESARPSHTSQYLCAIEPRSTGVWGQETQYFGPGTRLLVL.

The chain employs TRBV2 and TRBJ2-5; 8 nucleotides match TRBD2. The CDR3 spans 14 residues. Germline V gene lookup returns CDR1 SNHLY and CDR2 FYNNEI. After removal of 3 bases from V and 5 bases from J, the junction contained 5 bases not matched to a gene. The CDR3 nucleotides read TGTGCCAGCAGTGAGAACGGGAGGGGCGAGACCCAGTACTTC. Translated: CASSENGRGETQYF.

The CDR3 here is CASSLPLEGGTGELFF. DNA of the CDR3: TGTGCCAGCAGCCTCCCCCTCGAGGGCGGAACCGGGGAGCTGTTTTTT. The chain has TRBV13 and TRBJ2-2, with TRBD2 as a possible D gene (5 bases). The CDR3 is 16 residues long. Germline V gene sequence: CDR1 PRHDT, CDR2 FYEKMQ (reference sequence). V gave up 5 bases and J gave up 5 bases, with 18 bases separating them.

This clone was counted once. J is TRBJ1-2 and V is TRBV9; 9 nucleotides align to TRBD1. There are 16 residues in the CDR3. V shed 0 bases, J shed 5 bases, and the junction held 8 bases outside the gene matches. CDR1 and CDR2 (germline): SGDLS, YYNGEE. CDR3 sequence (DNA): TGTGCCAGCAGCGTAGAGCCACTGGGGACAGGGTATGGCTACACCTTC. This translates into CASSVEPLGTGYGYTF.

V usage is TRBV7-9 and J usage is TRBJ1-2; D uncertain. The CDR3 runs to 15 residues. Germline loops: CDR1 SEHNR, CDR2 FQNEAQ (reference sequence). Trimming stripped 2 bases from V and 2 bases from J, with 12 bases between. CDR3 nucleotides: TGTGCCAGCAGCTTATTTTCGCCAGGAAACTATGGCTACACCTTC. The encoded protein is CASSLFSPGNYGYTF.

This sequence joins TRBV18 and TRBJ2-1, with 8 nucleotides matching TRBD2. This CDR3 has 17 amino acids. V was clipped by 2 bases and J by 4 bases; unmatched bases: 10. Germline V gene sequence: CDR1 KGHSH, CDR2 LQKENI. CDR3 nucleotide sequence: TGTGCCAGCTCACCAGAGGGGACGGGGGGGCTTTACAATGAGCAGTTCTTC. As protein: CASSPEGTGGLYNEQFF. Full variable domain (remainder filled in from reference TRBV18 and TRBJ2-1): NAGVMQNPRHLVRRRGQEARLRCSPMKGHSHVYWYRQLPEEGLKFMVYLQKENIIDESGMPKERFSAEFPKEGPSILRIQQVVRGDSAAYFCASSPEGTGGLYNEQFFGPGTRLTVL.

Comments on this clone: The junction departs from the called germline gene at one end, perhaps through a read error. Written as DNA, the CDR3 is TGTGCCAGTAGTACCCAGACTAGCGGGAGTGCAGATATGCAGTATTTT. As protein: CASSTQTSGSADMQYF. The rearrangement uses TRBV19 and TRBJ2-3, with 12 nucleotides matching TRBD2. There are 16 residues in the CDR3. Germline V gives CDR1 LNHDA, CDR2 SQIVND (reference sequence).

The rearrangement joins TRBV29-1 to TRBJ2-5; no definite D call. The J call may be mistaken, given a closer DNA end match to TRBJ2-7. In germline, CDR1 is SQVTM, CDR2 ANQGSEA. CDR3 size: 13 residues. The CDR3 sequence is CSAMKHFYYEQYF. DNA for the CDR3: TGCAGCGCCATGAAGCACTTTTACTACGAGCAGTACTTC.

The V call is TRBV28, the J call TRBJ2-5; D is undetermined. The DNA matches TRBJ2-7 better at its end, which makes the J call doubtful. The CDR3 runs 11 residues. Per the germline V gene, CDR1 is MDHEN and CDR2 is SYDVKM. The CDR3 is CASSGVVEQYF. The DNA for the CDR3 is TGTGCCAGCAGTGGAGTCGTCGAGCAGTACTTC.

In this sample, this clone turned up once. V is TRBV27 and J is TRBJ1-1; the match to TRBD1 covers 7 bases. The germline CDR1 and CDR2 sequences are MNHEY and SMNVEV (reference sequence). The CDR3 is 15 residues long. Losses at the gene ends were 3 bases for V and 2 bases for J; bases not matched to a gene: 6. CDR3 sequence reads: CASSLAQGLNTEAFF. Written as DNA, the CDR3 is TGTGCCAGCAGTTTGGCACAGGGGCTTAACACTGAAGCTTTCTTT.

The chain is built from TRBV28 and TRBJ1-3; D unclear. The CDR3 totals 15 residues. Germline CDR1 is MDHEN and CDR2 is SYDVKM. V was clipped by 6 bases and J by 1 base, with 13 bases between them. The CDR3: CASSLGPGSGNTIYF. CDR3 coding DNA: TGTGCCAGCAGCCTAGGTCCCGGATCTGGAAACACCATATATTTT.

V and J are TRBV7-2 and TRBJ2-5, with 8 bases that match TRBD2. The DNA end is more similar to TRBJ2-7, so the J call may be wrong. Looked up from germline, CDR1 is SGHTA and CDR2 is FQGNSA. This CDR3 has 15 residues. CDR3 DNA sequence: TGTGCCAGCAGCTTATCGAGCGGGAGCCCCCACGAGCAGTACTTC. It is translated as CASSLSSGSPHEQYF.

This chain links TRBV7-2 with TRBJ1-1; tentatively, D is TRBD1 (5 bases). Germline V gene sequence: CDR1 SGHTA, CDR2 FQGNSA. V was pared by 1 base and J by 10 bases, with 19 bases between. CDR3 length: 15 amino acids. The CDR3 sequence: CASSLEPPGVVVAFF. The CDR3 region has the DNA TGTGCCAGCAGCTTAGAGCCCCCGGGGGTAGTGGTAGCTTTCTTT.

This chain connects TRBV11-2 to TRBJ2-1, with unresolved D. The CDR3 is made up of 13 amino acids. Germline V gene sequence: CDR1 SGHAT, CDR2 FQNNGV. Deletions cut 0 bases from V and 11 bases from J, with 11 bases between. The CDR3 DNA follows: TGTGCCAGCAGCTTAGAACCCCGACAAAAGCAGTTCTTC. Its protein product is CASSLEPRQKQFF.

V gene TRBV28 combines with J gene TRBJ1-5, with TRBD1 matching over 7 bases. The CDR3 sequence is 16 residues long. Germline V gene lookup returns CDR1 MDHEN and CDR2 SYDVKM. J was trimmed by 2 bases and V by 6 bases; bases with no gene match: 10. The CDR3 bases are TGTGCCAGCAGGCCACAGGGGATCGGCGGCAATCAGCCCCAGCATTTT. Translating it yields CASRPQGIGGNQPQHF.

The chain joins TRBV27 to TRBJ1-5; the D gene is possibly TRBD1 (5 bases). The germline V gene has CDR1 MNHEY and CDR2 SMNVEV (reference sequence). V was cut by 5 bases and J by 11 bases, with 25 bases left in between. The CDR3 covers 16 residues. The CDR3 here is CASSIEPGTGIRTQHF. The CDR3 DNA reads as TGTGCCAGCAGTATTGAGCCCGGGACTGGGATTCGGACCCAGCATTTT.

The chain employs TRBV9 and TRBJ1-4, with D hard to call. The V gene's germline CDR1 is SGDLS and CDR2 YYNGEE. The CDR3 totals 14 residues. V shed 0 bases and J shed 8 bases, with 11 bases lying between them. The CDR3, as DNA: TGTGCCAGCAGCGTAGGGACTACGGACGAAAAACTGTTTTTT. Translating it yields CASSVGTTDEKLFF.

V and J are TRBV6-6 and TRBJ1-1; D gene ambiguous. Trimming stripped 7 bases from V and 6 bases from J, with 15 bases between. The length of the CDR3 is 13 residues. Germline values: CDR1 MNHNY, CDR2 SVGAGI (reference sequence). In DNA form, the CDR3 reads TGTGCCAGCACCAGCCCCCTGGGCCCTGAAGCTTTCTTT. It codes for CASTSPLGPEAFF.

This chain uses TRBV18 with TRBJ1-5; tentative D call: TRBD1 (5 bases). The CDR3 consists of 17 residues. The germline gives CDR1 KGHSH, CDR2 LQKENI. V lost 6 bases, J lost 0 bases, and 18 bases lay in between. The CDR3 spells CASSPGIQENSNQPQHF. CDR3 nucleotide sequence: TGTGCCAGCTCCCCTGGGATACAGGAGAATAGCAATCAGCCCCAGCATTTT.

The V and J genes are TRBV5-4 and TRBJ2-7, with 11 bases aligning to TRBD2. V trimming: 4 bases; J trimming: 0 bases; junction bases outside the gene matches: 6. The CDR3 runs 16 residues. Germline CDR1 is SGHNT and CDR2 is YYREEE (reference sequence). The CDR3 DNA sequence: TGTGCCAGCAGCCCGGGACTAGCGGCGAGCTCCTACGAGCAGTACTTC. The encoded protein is CASSPGLAASSYEQYF.

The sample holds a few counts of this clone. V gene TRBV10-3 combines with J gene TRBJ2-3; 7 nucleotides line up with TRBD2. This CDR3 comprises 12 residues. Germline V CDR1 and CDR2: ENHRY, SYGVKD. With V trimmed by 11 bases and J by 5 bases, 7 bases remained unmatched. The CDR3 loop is CAGGSLGDTQYF. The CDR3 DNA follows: TGTGCCGGCGGGAGTCTCGGAGATACGCAGTATTTT.

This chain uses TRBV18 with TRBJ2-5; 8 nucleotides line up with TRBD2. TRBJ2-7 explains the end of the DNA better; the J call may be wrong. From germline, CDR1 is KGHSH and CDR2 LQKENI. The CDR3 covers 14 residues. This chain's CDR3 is CASSRGGAADEQYF. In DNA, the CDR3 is TGTGCCAGCTCCCGGGGGGGGGCGGCTGACGAGCAGTACTTC.

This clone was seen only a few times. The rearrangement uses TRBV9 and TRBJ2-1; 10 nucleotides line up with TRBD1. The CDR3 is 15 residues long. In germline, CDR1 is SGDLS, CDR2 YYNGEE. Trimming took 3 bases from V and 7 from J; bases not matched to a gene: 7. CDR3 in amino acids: CASSDDRGRKNEQFF. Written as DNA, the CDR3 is TGTGCCAGCAGCGACGACAGGGGGCGCAAAAATGAGCAGTTCTTC.

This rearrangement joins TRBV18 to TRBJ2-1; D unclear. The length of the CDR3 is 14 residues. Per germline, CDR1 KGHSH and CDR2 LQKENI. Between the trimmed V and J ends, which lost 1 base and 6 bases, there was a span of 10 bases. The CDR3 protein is CASSPLSSFNEQFF. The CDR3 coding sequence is TGTGCCAGCTCACCACTCTCTAGTTTCAATGAGCAGTTCTTC. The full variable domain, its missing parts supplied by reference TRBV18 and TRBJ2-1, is NAGVMQNPRHLVRRRGQEARLRCSPMKGHSHVYWYRQLPEEGLKFMVYLQKENIIDESGMPKERFSAEFPKEGPSILRIQQVVRGDSAAYFCASSPLSSFNEQFFGPGTRLTVL.

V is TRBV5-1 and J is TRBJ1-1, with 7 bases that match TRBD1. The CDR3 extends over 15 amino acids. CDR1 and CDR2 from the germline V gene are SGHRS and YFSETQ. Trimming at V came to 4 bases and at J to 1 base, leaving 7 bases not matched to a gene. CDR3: CASSLSGQSNTEAFF. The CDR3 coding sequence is TGCGCCAGCAGCCTATCGGGACAGTCGAACACTGAAGCTTTCTTT.

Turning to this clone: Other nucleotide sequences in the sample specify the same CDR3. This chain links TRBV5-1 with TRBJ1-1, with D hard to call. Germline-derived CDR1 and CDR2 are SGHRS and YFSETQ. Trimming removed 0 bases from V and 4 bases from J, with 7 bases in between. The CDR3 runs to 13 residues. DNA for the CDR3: TGCGCCAGCAGCTTGGTAGAGGGCACTGAAGCTTTCTTT. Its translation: CASSLVEGTEAFF.